This TCR beta chain was recovered during a study of CD8+ T cells in alopecia areata. Study-level information: Tofacitinib ran for 6 to 18 months before 6 months off drug.

Treatment given: oral pan-JAK inhibitor, 5-10 mg twice daily. As the sequencing template, cDNA was produced by extracting RNA and reverse transcribing it. Clones were sequenced by immunoSEQ multiplex PCR, and TCRdb holds only the in-frame ones, with some missing. The sample has 150,000 to 200,000 clones, about three fifths seen once; the top ten hold approximately 0.9%. Germline V gene data show CDR1 as GTSNPN and CDR2 as SVGIG (reference sequence). CDR3 length: 18 amino acids. Trimming left V 2 bases short and J 3 bases short, with 25 bases between. The sample consisted of CD4+ T cells sorted from blood, taken at week 4, from a patient treated with tofacitinib. The rearrangement uses TRBV30 and TRBJ1-1; D perhaps matches TRBD1 (6 bases). The receptor was isolated from a human donor with alopecia areata. The CDR3 is CAWSSKDRSLSIDTEAFF. The CDR3 DNA reads as TGTGCCTGGAGTTCGAAAGACAGGTCCCTAAGTATCGACACTGAAGCTTTCTTT.